This T cell receptor (beta chain) was recovered during a study of vaccination effects on CD4 cells after COVID-19. This CDR3 comprises 13 residues. The V gene end was trimmed by 5 bases and the J gene end by 5 bases; junction bases not matched to a gene: 4. Per germline, CDR1 SNHLY and CDR2 FYNNEI. Profiled with immunoSEQ multiplex PCR; TCRdb holds only in-frame clones, not every one. In the table there are under 20,000 clones, 70% to 75% of which are singletons. ViraFEST used viral peptide pools to expand antigen-specific CD4+ T cells before sequencing. After about 10 days in culture, the CD4+ T cells were isolated. The person had a PCR-confirmed SARS-CoV-2 infection during March to December 2020. About this clone: Its antigen remains unknown.

The gene calls are TRBV2 and TRBJ2-7, with 9 bases matching TRBD2. Here the sequenced sample was CD4+ T cells from PBMCs cultured with SARS-CoV-2 spike peptides, taken before COVID-19 vaccination. The receptor's source is a human donor who had a prior SARS-CoV-2 infection. In DNA form, the CDR3 reads TGTGCCAGCAGTTCAGGACTAGCGCACGAGCAGTACTTC. Translation gives CASSSGLAHEQYF.